This passage covers 14 T cell receptor beta chains from one sample sequenced in a study of CD8 T cells in Susac syndrome. Random hexamers were used to reverse transcribe 0.5 to 1 ug of RNA. TCRdb re-analysed the immunoSEQ multiplex PCR reads in MiXCR, keeping a single row per CDR3 protein. Here the sample spans approximately 300,000 distinct CDR3 sequences, approximately 85% being singletons. The sequencing input was CD8+ T cells from PBMCs. The receptors stem from a human donor with multiple sclerosis.

V and J are TRBV6-5 and TRBJ1-3; 7 bases are shared with TRBD1. The V gene end was trimmed by 9 bases and the J gene end by 2 bases; junction bases not matched to a gene: 4. Germline CDR1 reads MNHEY; CDR2 reads SVGAGI. The CDR3 is 13 amino acids. As DNA, the CDR3 is TGTGCCAGATATGACAGGGCTGGAAACACCATATATTTT. This encodes CARYDRAGNTIYF.

The chain carries TRBV7-9 and TRBJ2-5; 9 nucleotides match TRBD1. The germline gives CDR1 SEHNR, CDR2 FQNEAQ (reference sequence). The CDR3 loop spans 15 amino acids. V was pared by 5 bases and J by 3 bases, with 7 bases of the junction left unmatched. CDR3 nucleotide sequence: TGTGCCAGCAGCGTACGGGGACAGGGAGAAGAGACCCAGTACTTC. It translates to CASSVRGQGEETQYF.

The V call is TRBV4-3, the J call TRBJ2-7, with D possibly being TRBD2 (5 bases). CDR1 and CDR2 (germline): LGHNA, YSLEER. The CDR3 totals 15 residues. The V end was cut by 3 bases, the J end by 1 base, with 13 bases between. The CDR3 protein is CASSHSTRGSYEQYF. Here the CDR3 DNA reads TGCGCCAGCAGCCATTCCACACGGGGTTCCTACGAGCAGTACTTC.

This chain links TRBV7-9 with TRBJ2-2, with D uncertain. The germline V gene has CDR1 SEHNR and CDR2 FQNEAQ (reference sequence). This CDR3 has 14 amino acids. Trimming left V 3 bases short and J 1 base short, with 6 bases between. The CDR3 DNA reads TGTGCCAGCAGCTTTTATCTGAACACCGGGGAGCTGTTTTTT. It specifies CASSFYLNTGELFF.

V is TRBV29-1 and J is TRBJ2-5, with D possibly TRBD1 on 5 matching bases. This CDR3 region has 11 residues. In germline, CDR1 is SQVTM, CDR2 ANQGSEA. Trimming pared 7 bases from V and 5 bases from J, leaving 11 bases between. The CDR3 nucleotides are TGCAGCGGTCAGGGTTCCGAGACCCAGTACTTC. It encodes CSGQGSETQYF. Using reference TRBV29-1 and TRBJ2-5 for the parts outside the CDR3, the full variable domain is SAVISQKPSRDICQRGTSLTIQCQVDSQVTMMFWYRQQPGQSLTLIATANQGSEATYESGFVIDKFPISRPNLTFSTLTVSNMSPEDSSIYLCSGQGSETQYFGPGTRLLVL.

V usage is TRBV15 and J usage is TRBJ2-3; D gene ambiguous. Germline CDR1 and CDR2: LNHNV and YYDKDF (reference sequence). CDR3 length: 17 amino acids. The germline V and J ends were trimmed by 1 base and 0 bases, with 14 bases remaining between them. The CDR3 here is CATSRVGRAGSTDTQYF. The CDR3 nucleotides are TGTGCCACCAGCAGAGTCGGAAGGGCCGGTAGCACAGATACGCAGTATTTT.

In its sample, this clonotype was seen a few times. The chain recombines TRBV24-1 with TRBJ2-1; D gene uncertain. This CDR3 has 13 amino acids. CDR1 and CDR2 (germline): KGHDR, SFDVKD. V was cut by 8 bases and J by 6 bases, with 13 bases left in between. CDR3 region: CATTDTLFNEQFF. In DNA form, the CDR3 reads TGTGCCACCACCGACACCTTATTCAATGAGCAGTTCTTC.

In this sample, this clonotype turned up a few times. V and J are TRBV6-5 and TRBJ2-7, with TRBD2 matching over 14 bases. This CDR3 is 16 amino acids long. Looked up from germline, CDR1 is MNHEY and CDR2 is SVGAGI. V lost 4 bases and J lost 6; bases outside the gene matches: 8. CDR3 region: CASSWGLAGDAGEQYF. The CDR3 DNA reads as TGTGCCAGCAGTTGGGGACTAGCGGGAGATGCAGGCGAGCAGTACTTC.

This chain connects TRBV6-2 or TRBV6-3 to TRBJ2-1, with 11 nucleotides matching TRBD1. The V gene's germline CDR1 is MNHEY and CDR2 SVGEGT. The CDR3 has 15 residues. V dropped 6 bases and J dropped 8; count of bases not matched to a gene: 9. The CDR3, as DNA: TGTGCCAGCAGAACCGGGACAGGGGGTTATTATGAGCAGTTCTTC. As protein: CASRTGTGGYYEQFF.

The gene calls are TRBV9 and TRBJ2-5; 8 bases map to TRBD2. Trimming at V came to 4 bases and at J to 5 bases, leaving 7 bases not matched to a gene. The CDR3 has 14 amino acids. Per the germline V gene, CDR1 is SGDLS and CDR2 is YYNGEE. The CDR3 DNA reads as TGTGCCAGCAGCCCGAGGACTAGCATGGAGACCCAGTACTTC. This encodes CASSPRTSMETQYF.

The CDR3 is CASSSLQSTSEEQYF. The CDR3 DNA sequence: TGTGCCAGCAGCTCCTTACAGTCAACTTCGGAAGAGCAGTACTTC. The gene calls are TRBV5-6 and TRBJ2-7; D is undetermined. From germline, CDR1 is SGHDT and CDR2 YYEEEE. With 3 bases removed from V and 7 bases from J, the gap between germline ends came to 20 bases. The CDR3 loop spans 15 amino acids.

The genes are TRBV24-1 and TRBJ2-6, with D perhaps assigned TRBD1 or TRBD2 (5 bases each). The CDR3 covers 18 residues. The germline V gene has CDR1 KGHDR and CDR2 SFDVKD. Trimming left V 4 bases short and J 0 bases short, with 15 bases between. The CDR3 sequence is CATSDRDPTYSGANVLTF. The CDR3 DNA is TGTGCCACCAGTGACCGGGACCCGACTTACTCTGGGGCCAACGTCCTGACTTTC.

The gene calls are TRBV28 and TRBJ2-1; the D is unclear. CDR1 and CDR2 from the germline V gene are MDHEN and SYDVKM. V was pared by 3 bases and J by 6 bases, with 9 bases between. CDR3 length equals 13 residues. CDR3 DNA sequence: TGTGCCAGCAGTTTGGCTGGTGCCAATGAGCAGTTCTTC. It yields the protein CASSLAGANEQFF.

The chain combines TRBV5-6 with TRBJ2-7; unclear D gene. CDR1 is SGHDT, CDR2 YYEEEE, per germline. Trimming removed 0 bases from V and 3 bases from J, with 13 bases in between. The CDR3 contains 15 residues. CDR3 DNA: TGTGCCAGCAGCTTGGGGGCCATGGGCCTCTACGAGCAGTACTTC. Protein product: CASSLGAMGLYEQYF.